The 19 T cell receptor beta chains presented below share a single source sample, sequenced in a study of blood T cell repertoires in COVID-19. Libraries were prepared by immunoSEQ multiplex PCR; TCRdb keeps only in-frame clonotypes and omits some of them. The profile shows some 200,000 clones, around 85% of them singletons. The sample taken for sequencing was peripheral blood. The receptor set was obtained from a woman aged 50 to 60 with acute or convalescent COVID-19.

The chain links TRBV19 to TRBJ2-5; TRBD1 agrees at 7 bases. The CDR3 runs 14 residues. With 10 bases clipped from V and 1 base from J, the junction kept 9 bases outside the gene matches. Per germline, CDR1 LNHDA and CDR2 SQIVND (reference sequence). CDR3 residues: CATSDRHPQETQYF. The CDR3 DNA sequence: TGTGCCACCTCGGACAGGCACCCCCAAGAGACCCAGTACTTC.

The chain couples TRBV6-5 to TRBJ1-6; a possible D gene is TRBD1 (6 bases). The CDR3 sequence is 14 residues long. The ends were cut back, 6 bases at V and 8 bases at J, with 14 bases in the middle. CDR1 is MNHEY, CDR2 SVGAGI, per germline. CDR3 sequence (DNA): TGTGCCAGCAGCCGACGACAGGCGGATTCACCCCTCCACTTT. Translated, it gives CASSRRQADSPLHF.

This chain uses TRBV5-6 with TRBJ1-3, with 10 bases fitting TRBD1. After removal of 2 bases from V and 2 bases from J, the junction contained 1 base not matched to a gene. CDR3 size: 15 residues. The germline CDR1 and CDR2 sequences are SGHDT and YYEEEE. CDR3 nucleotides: TGTGCCAGCAGCTTAGGGACAGGGGCTGGAAACACCATATATTTT. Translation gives CASSLGTGAGNTIYF.

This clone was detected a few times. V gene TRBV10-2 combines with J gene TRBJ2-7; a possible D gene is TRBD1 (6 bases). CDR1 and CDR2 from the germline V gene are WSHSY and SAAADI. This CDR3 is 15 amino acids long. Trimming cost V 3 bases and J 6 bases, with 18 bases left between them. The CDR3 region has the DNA TGCGCCAGCAGTGAACCGGGACACTCCTACGGCGAGCAGTACTTC. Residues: CASSEPGHSYGEQYF.

This chain's CDR3 is CASSLAGGLAGELFF. As DNA, the CDR3 is TGCGCCAGCAGCTTGGCGGGAGGATTAGCCGGGGAGCTGTTTTTT. This chain connects TRBV5-1 to TRBJ2-2, with 7 nucleotides matching TRBD2. The junction had 5 bases not matched to a gene; V was cut back by 0 bases and J by 6 bases. Germline V gene lookup returns CDR1 SGHRS and CDR2 YFSETQ. The CDR3 loop spans 15 amino acids.

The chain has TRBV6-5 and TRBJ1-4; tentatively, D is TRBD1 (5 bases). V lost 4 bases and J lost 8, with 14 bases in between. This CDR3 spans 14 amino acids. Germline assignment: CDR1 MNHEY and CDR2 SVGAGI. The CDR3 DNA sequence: TGTGCCAGCAGTTCCCCCCGACAGAGAGAAAAACTGTTTTTT. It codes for CASSSPRQREKLFF.

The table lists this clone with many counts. DNA of the CDR3: TGTGCCAGCTCTAATTCGAATAGCAATCAGCCCCAGCATTTT. Protein product: CASSNSNSNQPQHF. The chain has TRBV7-9 and TRBJ1-5, with D unresolved. Deletions cut 8 bases from V and 0 bases from J, with 11 bases between. Germline V lookup: CDR1 SEHNR, CDR2 FQNEAQ (reference sequence). The CDR3 has 14 residues.

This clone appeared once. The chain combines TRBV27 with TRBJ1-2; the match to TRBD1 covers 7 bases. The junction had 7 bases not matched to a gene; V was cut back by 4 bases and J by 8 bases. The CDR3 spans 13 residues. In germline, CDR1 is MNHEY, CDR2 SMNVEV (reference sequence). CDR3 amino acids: CASSYWDSRGYTF. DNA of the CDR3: TGTGCCAGCAGTTACTGGGACAGTCGCGGCTACACCTTC.

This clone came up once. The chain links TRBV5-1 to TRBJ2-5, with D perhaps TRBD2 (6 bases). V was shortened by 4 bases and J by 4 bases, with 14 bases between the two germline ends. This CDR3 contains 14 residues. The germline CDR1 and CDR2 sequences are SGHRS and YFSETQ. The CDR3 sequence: CASSVGGAGETQYF. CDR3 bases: TGCGCCAGCAGCGTCGGGGGAGCCGGAGAGACCCAGTACTTC.

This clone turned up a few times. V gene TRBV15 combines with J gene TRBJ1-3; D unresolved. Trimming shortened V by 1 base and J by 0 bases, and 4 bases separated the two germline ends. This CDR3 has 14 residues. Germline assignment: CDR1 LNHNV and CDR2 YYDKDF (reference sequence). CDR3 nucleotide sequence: TGTGCCACCAGCAGAGTGAGCTCTGGAAACACCATATATTTT. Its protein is CATSRVSSGNTIYF.

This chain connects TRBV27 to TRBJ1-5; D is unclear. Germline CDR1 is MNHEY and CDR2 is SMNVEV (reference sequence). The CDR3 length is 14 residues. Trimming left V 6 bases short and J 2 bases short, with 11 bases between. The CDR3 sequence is CASRPLAGNQPQHF. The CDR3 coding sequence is TGTGCCAGCAGGCCCCTTGCAGGCAATCAGCCCCAGCATTTT.

The CDR3 loop is CASSLGTGGAGELFF. The DNA for the CDR3 is TGTGCCAGCAGCTTGGGGACAGGGGGTGCCGGGGAGCTGTTTTTT. The rearrangement links TRBV7-9 to TRBJ2-2; 11 nucleotides align to TRBD1. Germline CDR1 SEHNR, CDR2 FQNEAQ (reference sequence). J was trimmed by 6 bases and V by 3 bases; bases with no gene match: 3. This CDR3 has 15 residues. Complete variable domain (other parts from reference TRBV7-9 and TRBJ2-2): DTGVSQNPRHKITKRGQNVTFRCDPISEHNRLYWYRQTLGQGPEFLTYFQNEAQLEKSRLLSDRFSAERPKGSFSTLEIQRTEQGDSAMYLCASSLGTGGAGELFFGEGSRLTVL.

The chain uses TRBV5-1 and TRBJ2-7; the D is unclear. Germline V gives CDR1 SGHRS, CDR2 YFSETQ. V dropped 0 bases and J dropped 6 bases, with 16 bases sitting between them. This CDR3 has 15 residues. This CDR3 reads CASSLGGFQSGEQYF. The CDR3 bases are TGCGCCAGCAGCTTGGGAGGTTTCCAGTCGGGCGAGCAGTACTTC. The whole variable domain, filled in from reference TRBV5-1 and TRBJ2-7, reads KAGVTQTPRYLIKTRGQQVTLSCSPISGHRSVSWYQQTPGQGLQFLFEYFSETQRNKGNFPGRFSGRQFSNSRSEMNVSTLELGDSALYLCASSLGGFQSGEQYFGPGTRLTVT.

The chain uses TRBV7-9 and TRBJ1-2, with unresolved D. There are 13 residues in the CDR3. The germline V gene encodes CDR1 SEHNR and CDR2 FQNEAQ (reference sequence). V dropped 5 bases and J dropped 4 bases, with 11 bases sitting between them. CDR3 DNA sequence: TGTGCCAGCAGCCCGCAGGCTTCCTATGGCTACACCTTC. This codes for CASSPQASYGYTF.

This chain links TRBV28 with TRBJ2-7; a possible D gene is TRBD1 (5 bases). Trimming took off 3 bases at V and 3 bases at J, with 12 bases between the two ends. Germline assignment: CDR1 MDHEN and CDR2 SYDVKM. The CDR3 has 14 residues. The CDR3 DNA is TGTGCCAGCAGTTTTGTTCAGGGAAACTACGAGCAGTACTTC. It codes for CASSFVQGNYEQYF.

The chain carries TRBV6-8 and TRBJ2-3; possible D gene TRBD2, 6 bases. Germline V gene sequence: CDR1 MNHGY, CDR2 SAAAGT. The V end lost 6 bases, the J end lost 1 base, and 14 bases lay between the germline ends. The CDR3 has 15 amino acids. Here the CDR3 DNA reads TGTGCCAGCAGCCTCTTCCGGGGGTGCACAGATACGCAGTATTTT. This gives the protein CASSLFRGCTDTQYF.

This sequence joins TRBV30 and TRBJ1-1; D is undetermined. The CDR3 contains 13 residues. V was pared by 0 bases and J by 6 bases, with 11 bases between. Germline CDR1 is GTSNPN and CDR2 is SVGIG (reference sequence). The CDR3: CAWSVGPFAEAFF. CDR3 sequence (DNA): TGTGCCTGGAGTGTTGGGCCGTTCGCTGAAGCTTTCTTT. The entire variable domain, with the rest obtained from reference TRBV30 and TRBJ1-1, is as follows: SQTIHQWPATLVQPVGSPLSLECTVEGTSNPNLYWYRQAAGRGLQLLFYSVGIGQISSEVPQNLSASRPQDRQFILSSKKLLLSDSGFYLCAWSVGPFAEAFFGQGTRLTVV.

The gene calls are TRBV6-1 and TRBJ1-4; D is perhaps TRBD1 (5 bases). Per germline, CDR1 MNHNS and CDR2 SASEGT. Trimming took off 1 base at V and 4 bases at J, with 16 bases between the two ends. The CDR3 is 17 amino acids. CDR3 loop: CASSEVGLGRLNEKLFF. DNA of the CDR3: TGTGCCAGCAGTGAAGTTGGTTTGGGGCGGCTTAATGAAAAACTGTTTTTT.

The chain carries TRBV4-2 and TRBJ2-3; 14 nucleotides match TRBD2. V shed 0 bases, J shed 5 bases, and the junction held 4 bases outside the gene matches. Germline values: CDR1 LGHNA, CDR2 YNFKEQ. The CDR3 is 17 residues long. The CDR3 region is CASSQETSGGAGDTQYF. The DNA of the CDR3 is TGTGCCAGCAGCCAAGAGACTAGCGGGGGGGCGGGAGATACGCAGTATTTT.